This T cell receptor beta chain was profiled in a study of monozygotic twins with inflammatory bowel disease (dated by TCRdb to the late 2010s). As for the study more broadly: The complete study included around 30 monozygotic twin pairs: 19 IBD-discordant Danish pairs and nine German pairs, of which four were IBD-concordant and five were IBD-discordant. Within discordant pairs, disease-associated traits were sought mainly by comparing IBD patients with their genetically identical healthy co-twins. Each individual had, on average, about 151 000 unique TCRalpha sequences and 181 000 unique TCRbeta sequences available for analysis. Summary of the overall study and its limitations: TCRbeta repertoire diversity, by inverse Simpson index, was decreased in IBD patients compared with their healthy co-twins. Repertoire similarity did not differ between concordant and discordant twins, possibly due to limited statistical power. Fewer clonotypes were shared with other individuals by IBD patients than by healthy twins, most markedly in patients showing signs of disease activity. Differing immunosuppressive treatments among patients may have added background noise and inter-individual variability to the repertoires. The results gave no support for a single strong signal or clonotype linked to IBD. Different T cell subtypes could not be distinguished in the analysis.

The protocol used for the library was 5' RACE. Each TCR library was prepared from 3,000 to 4,000 ng of total RNA. For each sample, cDNA was synthesized in eight separate reactions using SMARTScribe reverse transcriptase. Unique molecular identifiers containing a 6-nucleotide sample barcode were introduced through template switching during cDNA synthesis. Amplification of TCRalpha and TCRbeta cDNA involved two nested PCRs of 16 and 9 cycles, and each PCR was followed by bead purification. Before amplification, the cDNA was both treated with uracil DNA-glycosylase and purified with the QIAquick PCR purification kit. The second PCR added Illumina TruSeq-compatible adapters along with sample-specific barcodes. TapeStation and Qubit were used to check library quality and concentration, and roughly 4.9 ng of each library was pooled. The pooled libraries were sequenced with 2 x 100 bp reads and custom sequencing primers on an Illumina HiSeq2500 single-index Rapid Run. The authors' analysis ran thus. PCR and sequencing errors were corrected by UMI-based consensus assembly using MiGEC version 1.2.6. MiXCR version 2.1.1 was used to carry out V(D)J alignment, clonotype assembly and CDR3 extraction. Normalisation of gene usage, clonotype sharing and MAIT/NKT TCR abundance was achieved by analysing the top 1000, 10 000 and 20 000 clonotypes per sample. Diversity was computed as the inverse Simpson index with the vegan R package after downsampling to 27 000 UMIs. Statistical testing used paired Mann-Whitney U tests on the discordant twin pairs and applied Benjamini-Hochberg correction for multiple testing. TCRdb reprocessed the reads and provides one entry for every CDR3 protein sequence; no DNA is given. The V and J calls were determined by TCRdb, not by the authors. The sample's clone listing holds about 420,000 distinct CDR3 sequences. About 2.3% of the sample is taken by the ten largest.

From each donor, a roughly 2.6 ml peripheral blood sample was collected into PAXgene tubes and stored at -80 degrees C. Without any T cell sorting, total RNA was extracted from whole blood using the PAXgene blood miRNA kit on an automated QIAcube. Peripheral blood from monozygotic twin pairs concordant or discordant for inflammatory bowel disease was subjected to deep TCRalpha and TCRbeta repertoire profiling with unique molecular barcoding. Smoking habits were recorded for all twin pairs, and individuals were classified as current, former or never smokers. Measured from the cysteine to the phenylalanine, the CDR3 is 15 residues long. No DNA appears here. The germline V gene (reference sequence) gives CDR1 as DFQATT and CDR2 as SNEGSKA. On this clonotype: It lacks a known antigen.

The sequence is built from TRBV20-1 and TRBJ2-1; TCRdb names TRBD2, which stays unverified in the absence of DNA. The receptor's source is a human donor with ulcerative colitis or Crohn's disease, or a healthy co-twin of an affected twin (not recorded which). Sequencing used blood. The CDR3 corresponds to CSASATGLRNNEQFF.